This T cell receptor beta chain was identified in a study of shared clonotypes between healthy human individuals. Findings and limits, study-wide: Clonotype sharing among donors, it was expected, would be affected by sequencing depth. The study sampled only blood, and tissue repertoires likely differ.

Concerning this clone: Its antigen is not known.

V was trimmed by 4 bases and J by 2 bases, leaving 17 bases between them. The CDR3 extends over 16 amino acids. Germline CDR1 is SGDLS and CDR2 is YYNGEE. Sequencing was performed with immunoSEQ multiplex PCR; in TCRdb, only in-frame clones are kept and a portion is missing. The sample gives about 2 million clones, about 95% of which show up once; roughly 1% is in the top ten. Naivety among CD8 cells was defined by CD45RO negativity and positive CCR7 selection, thereby excluding terminally differentiated effector memory CD45RA+ cells. The gene calls are TRBV9 and TRBJ2-3; possible D gene TRBD2, 5 bases. Sequenced input: naive CD8+ T cells sorted from blood. The clonotype originates from a man between 18 and 29 years old in good health. The CDR3 DNA follows: TGTGCCAGCAGCCCCGGTGGAGCGGCAATCACAGATACGCAGTATTTT. Translating it yields CASSPGGAAITDTQYF.